One sample yielded the 20 T cell receptor beta chains listed below, sequenced in a study of T cells expressing NK-cell markers. TCRdb reprocessed the 5' RACE reads and keeps a single row for each CDR3 protein, giving no DNA. Recorded for this sample: about 380,000 distinct CDR3 sequences. Sequencing was performed on blood T cells: a sorted CD56 or NKG2C T cell subset, CD4+ or CD8+ T cells, or bulk PBMC T cells (not recorded which). Every receptor here comes from a man aged 18-75 years in good health.

This chain joins TRBV6-1 and TRBJ2-2; TCRdb's assignment of TRBD1 cannot be checked, as there is no DNA. This CDR3 contains 15 residues. Per germline, CDR1 MNHNS and CDR2 SASEGT. The CDR3 loop reads CASSNNAGVFGELFF.

Here the CDR3 reads CSVKQGSGIDTQYF. V and J are TRBV29-1 and TRBJ2-3; checking the TCRdb D call of TRBD1 is not possible without DNA. The germline V gene has CDR1 SQVTM and CDR2 ANQGSEA. The CDR3 extends over 14 amino acids.

The chain is built from TRBV14 and TRBJ2-1; TCRdb designates TRBD2, a call that cannot be tested without DNA. The CDR3 has 15 amino acids. CDR1 is SGHDN, CDR2 FVKESK, per germline. The CDR3 loop is CASSKLAGGNNEQFF. Based on the CDR3 plus reference TRBV14 and TRBJ2-1, the full variable domain is EAGVTQFPSHSVIEKGQTVTLRCDPISGHDNLYWYRRVMGKEIKFLLHFVKESKQDESGMPNNRFLAERTGGTYSTLKVQPAELEDSGVYFCASSKLAGGNNEQFFGPGTRLTVL.

The chain joins TRBV5-4 to TRBJ1-2; with no DNA, the TCRdb D assignment of TRBD1 cannot be verified. Germline-derived CDR1 and CDR2 are SGHNT and YYREEE (reference sequence). The CDR3 is 14 residues long. CDR3 amino acids: CASSGTGEHYGYTF.

This chain's CDR3 is CASSPLNGLAGVYEQYF. The chain joins TRBV18 to TRBJ2-7; TCRdb calls TRBD2, which cannot be checked without DNA. Germline CDR1 KGHSH, CDR2 LQKENI. CDR3 size: 17 residues. The entire variable domain, with the rest obtained from reference TRBV18 and TRBJ2-7, is as follows: NAGVMQNPRHLVRRRGQEARLRCSPMKGHSHVYWYRQLPEEGLKFMVYLQKENIIDESGMPKERFSAEFPKEGPSILRIQQVVRGDSAAYFCASSPLNGLAGVYEQYFGPGTRLTVT.

CDR3 sequence reads: CASTNTGLNTEAFF. The chain uses TRBV5-1 and TRBJ1-1; TCRdb selects TRBD1, and the lack of DNA leaves this call unchecked. CDR3 size: 14 residues. CDR1 SGHRS and CDR2 YFSETQ come from the germline V gene.

The chain links TRBV20-1 to TRBJ2-7; as DNA is missing, the TRBD1 call by TCRdb cannot be tested. From germline, CDR1 is DFQATT and CDR2 SNEGSKA (reference sequence). This CDR3 is 13 amino acids long. The chain's CDR3 is CSAATGGSDEQYF.

V gene TRBV11-3 combines with J gene TRBJ2-3; there is no DNA to check the TCRdb D call of TRBD2. The CDR3 is 15 amino acids. Germline assignment: CDR1 SGHNT and CDR2 YENEEA. The CDR3 protein is CASSSLPGQTDTQYF.

The V gene is TRBV3-1, the J gene TRBJ2-1; no DNA is available, so the TRBD2 call from TCRdb remains unchecked. The CDR3 is made up of 16 amino acids. Germline V gene data show CDR1 as LGHDT and CDR2 as YNNKEL (reference sequence). The CDR3 sequence: CASSQDSAGGSDEQFF.

The V gene is TRBV5-1, the J gene TRBJ2-1. The V gene's germline CDR1 is SGHRS and CDR2 YFSETQ. The length of the CDR3 is 15 residues. Here the CDR3 reads CASSQPKTAYNEQFF.

The rearrangement joins TRBV18 to TRBJ2-7; the D call from TCRdb, TRBD1, cannot be confirmed without DNA. The CDR3 sequence is 14 residues long. Germline CDR1 is KGHSH and CDR2 is LQKENI. CDR3 loop: CASSPPGGRYEQYF.

This rearrangement joins TRBV6-5 to TRBJ2-1; TCRdb names TRBD1, which stays unverified in the absence of DNA. CDR1 MNHEY and CDR2 SVGAGI come from the germline V gene. There are 15 residues in the CDR3. The CDR3 reads CASSFGTDSYNEQFF.

The genes are TRBV5-1 and TRBJ2-7. The germline CDR1 and CDR2 sequences are SGHRS and YFSETQ. This CDR3 is 16 amino acids long. This CDR3 reads CASSLGVDRSLYEQYF.

This rearrangement joins TRBV19 to TRBJ2-2; TCRdb selects TRBD1, and the lack of DNA leaves this call unchecked. Per germline, CDR1 LNHDA and CDR2 SQIVND (reference sequence). This CDR3 has 16 amino acids. The CDR3 protein is CASSRGQGRETGELFF.

The V call is TRBV19, the J call TRBJ2-1; TCRdb's D gene call, TRBD1, goes unchecked for lack of DNA. The CDR3 length is 13 residues. CDR1 LNHDA and CDR2 SQIVND come from the germline V gene (reference sequence). The CDR3 reads CASNDRGRDEQFF.

The J gene is TRBJ2-7, the V gene TRBV28. From germline, CDR1 is MDHEN and CDR2 SYDVKM. The length of the CDR3 is 14 residues. Here the CDR3 reads CASSLSGSRYEQYF.

The chain combines TRBV25-1 with TRBJ2-1; the D call from TCRdb, TRBD1, cannot be confirmed without DNA. CDR1 is MGHDK and CDR2 is SYGVNS in the germline V gene. The CDR3 runs to 14 residues. CDR3 amino acids: CATRGQGNNNEQFF.

V usage is TRBV3-1 and J usage is TRBJ2-5; there is no DNA to check the TCRdb D call of TRBD2. CDR1 and CDR2 (germline): LGHDT, YNNKEL (reference sequence). The CDR3 covers 15 residues. The CDR3 loop reads CASSLIAGAQETQYF.

CDR3: CATSRTGTGFEQYF. J is TRBJ2-7 and V is TRBV15; TCRdb returns TRBD1, unconfirmable since there is no DNA. The CDR3 extends over 14 amino acids. Germline V gene data show CDR1 as LNHNV and CDR2 as YYDKDF (reference sequence).

This chain connects TRBV11-2 to TRBJ2-1; TCRdb's D call of TRBD2 is untestable without DNA. Germline V gene data show CDR1 as SGHAT and CDR2 as FQNNGV. The CDR3 extends over 15 amino acids. The CDR3 spells CASRSTSGGAYEQFF.